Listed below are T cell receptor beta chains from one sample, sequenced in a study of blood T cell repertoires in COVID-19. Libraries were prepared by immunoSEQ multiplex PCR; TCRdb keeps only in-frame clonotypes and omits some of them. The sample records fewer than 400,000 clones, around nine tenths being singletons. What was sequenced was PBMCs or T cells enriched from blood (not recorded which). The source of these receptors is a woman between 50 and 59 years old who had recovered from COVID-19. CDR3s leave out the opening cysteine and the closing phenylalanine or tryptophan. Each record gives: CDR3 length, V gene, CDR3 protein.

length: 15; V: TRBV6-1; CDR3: ASSEFAGGYSNQPQH
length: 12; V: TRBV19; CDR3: ASSPGLAVDTQY
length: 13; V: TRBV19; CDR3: ASSPSTGWNQPQH
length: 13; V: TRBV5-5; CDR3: ASSTTGQGTQPQH
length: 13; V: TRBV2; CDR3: ASSEGRGSSYEQY
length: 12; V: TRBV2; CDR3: ASTWQGGGEKLF
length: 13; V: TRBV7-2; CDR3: ASSFQGARGQPQH
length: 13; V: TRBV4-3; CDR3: ASSQDRGWAYGYT
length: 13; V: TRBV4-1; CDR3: ASSPLQGRNQPQH
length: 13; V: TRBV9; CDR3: ASSAWGAGGHEQF
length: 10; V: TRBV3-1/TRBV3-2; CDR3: ASRNTGEKQY
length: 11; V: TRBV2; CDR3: ASKPGTPYEQY
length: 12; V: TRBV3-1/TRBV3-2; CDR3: ASSRIRSGNTIY
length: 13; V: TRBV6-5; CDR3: ASRIDRTTNEKLF
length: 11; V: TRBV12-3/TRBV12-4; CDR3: ASSLGGGYGYT
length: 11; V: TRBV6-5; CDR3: ASTGQNNEKLF
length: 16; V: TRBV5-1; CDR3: ASSPWAGGTNSGNTIY
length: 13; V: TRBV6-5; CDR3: ASSYFSQGRDEQF
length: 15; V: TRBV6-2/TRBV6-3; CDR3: ASSYGTERTNNQPQH
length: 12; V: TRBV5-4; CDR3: ASSRDRVNEKLF
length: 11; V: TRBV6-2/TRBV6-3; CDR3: ASSTGGRYEAF
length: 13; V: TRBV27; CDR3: ASSFQGIGGQPQH